The sequence of this T cell receptor beta chain was determined in a study of graft-versus-host responses after intestinal transplantation. Study context: Recipients were given multivisceral, liver-intestinal, or isolated intestinal transplants. Study observations and caveats: Investigators detected GvH clones in recipient marrow, with some emerging earlier in ileum or blood.

Sequencing used immunoSEQ multiplex PCR; TCRdb keeps in-frame clones, though not all of them. The sample records some 70,000 clones, more than 75% being singletons. On this clone itself: Its antigen is still unknown.

The CDR3 is made up of 14 amino acids. Germline CDR1 LNHDA, CDR2 SQIVND (reference sequence). V lost 6 bases and J lost 0; bases outside the gene matches: 4. The TCR comes from a human donor who was the organ donor for an intestinal transplant. V usage is TRBV19 and J usage is TRBJ1-1, with TRBD1 identical over 7 bases. Source: unstimulated CD8+ T cells sorted from spleen or lymph node cells, taken before transplant. The CDR3 DNA follows: TGTGCCAGTAGCGACAGGGCTATGAACACTGAAGCTTTCTTT. The encoded protein is CASSDRAMNTEAFF.